The 28 T cell receptor beta chains listed next were all sequenced from one sample in a study of cytomegalovirus exposure and HLA in healthy donors. Primers for the PCR totalled 60 Vbeta and 13 Jbeta. Libraries were prepared by immunoSEQ multiplex PCR; TCRdb keeps only in-frame clonotypes and omits some of them. The table has 100,000 to 150,000 clones, 55% to 75% seen once. Specimen: PBMCs. Source of these receptors: a woman in her thirties or forties in good health and CMV-seropositive.

The genes are TRBV19 and TRBJ2-2, with TRBD1 matching 7 bases. V lost 4 bases to trimming and J lost 4 bases; unmatched junction nucleotides: 3. The CDR3 extends over 14 amino acids. In germline, CDR1 is LNHDA, CDR2 SQIVND (reference sequence). The CDR3 region has the DNA TGTGCCAGTAGTAAGGGACAGAGCACCGGGGAGCTGTTTTTT. This translates into CASSKGQSTGELFF.

This clone was seen once. V and J are TRBV11-1 and TRBJ1-1; 8 positions match TRBD1. J was trimmed by 4 bases and V by 3 bases; bases with no gene match: 7. Germline V gene lookup returns CDR1 SGHAT and CDR2 FQDESV (reference sequence). This CDR3 is 15 amino acids long. The CDR3 spells CASSFQTGAVTEAFF. CDR3 nucleotide sequence: TGTGCCAGCAGCTTCCAGACAGGGGCCGTCACTGAAGCTTTCTTT.

This rearrangement joins TRBV20-1 to TRBJ2-1; the D is unclear. The CDR3 consists of 10 residues. CDR1 DFQATT and CDR2 SNEGSKA come from the germline V gene (reference sequence). V gave up 4 bases and J gave up 9 bases, with 7 bases separating them. The CDR3 protein is CSAKRSEQFF. In nucleotides, the CDR3 is TGCAGTGCTAAGAGGAGTGAGCAGTTCTTC.

The chain couples TRBV13 to TRBJ2-2; 10 positions agree with TRBD2. The CDR3 covers 16 residues. J was trimmed by 5 bases and V by 5 bases; bases with no gene match: 8. Germline V gene sequence: CDR1 PRHDT, CDR2 FYEKMQ (reference sequence). In DNA, the CDR3 is TGTGCCAGCAGCCTCCGAGGACTAGCGGCTACCGGGGAGCTGTTTTTT. Translated: CASSLRGLAATGELFF. Full variable domain (rest looked up from reference TRBV13 and TRBJ2-2): AAGVIQSPRHLIKEKRETATLKCYPIPRHDTVYWYQQGPGQDPQFLISFYEKMQSDKGSIPDRFSAQQFSDYHSELNMSSLELGDSALYFCASSLRGLAATGELFFGEGSRLTVL.

The chain links TRBV5-1 to TRBJ2-2; TRBD2 agrees at 11 bases. The CDR3 has 15 residues. Germline V gene sequence: CDR1 SGHRS, CDR2 YFSETQ. V dropped 5 bases and J dropped 5; count of bases not matched to a gene: 5. The CDR3 protein is CASRETSGETGELFF. In DNA, the CDR3 is TGCGCCAGCAGAGAGACTAGCGGGGAAACCGGGGAGCTGTTTTTT.

The sample holds one count of this clone. The rearrangement links TRBV11-2 to TRBJ2-3, with D possibly TRBD2 on 5 matching bases. The germline V gene has CDR1 SGHAT and CDR2 FQNNGV. CDR3 length: 14 amino acids. V lost 3 bases to trimming and J lost 1 base, with 8 bases between them. CDR3 residues: CASSFGVGTDTQYF. Written as DNA, the CDR3 is TGTGCCAGCAGCTTCGGGGTAGGCACAGATACGCAGTATTTT.

The chain joins TRBV9 to TRBJ1-6, with D maybe TRBD1 (5 bases). CDR1 is SGDLS and CDR2 is YYNGEE in the germline V gene. The length of the CDR3 is 13 residues. V shed 2 bases and J shed 7 bases, with 7 bases lying between them. CDR3 coding DNA: TGTGCCAGCAGCGTCGGGGGGAATTCACCCCTCCACTTT. Protein sequence: CASSVGGNSPLHF.

The CDR3 nucleotides are TGTGCCAGCAGCCGAGATCCCGGGACAGGGGGCTTTTCACCCCTCCACTTT. It codes for CASSRDPGTGGFSPLHF. The chain couples TRBV9 to TRBJ1-6; 12 bases map to TRBD1. Germline lookup yields CDR1 SGDLS and CDR2 YYNGEE. Losses at the gene ends were 4 bases for V and 9 bases for J; bases not matched to a gene: 11. The CDR3 is made up of 17 amino acids.

This sequence joins TRBV11-3 and TRBJ2-3, with 10 bases matching TRBD2. This CDR3 contains 17 residues. Germline CDR1 reads SGHNT; CDR2 reads YENEEA. The V gene end was trimmed by 3 bases and the J gene end by 0 bases; junction bases not matched to a gene: 6. CDR3 sequence reads: CASSFYSGGTSTDTQYF. The CDR3 DNA sequence: TGTGCCAGCAGCTTTTATAGCGGGGGGACGAGCACAGATACGCAGTATTTT.

This clone came up a few times. The chain recombines TRBV25-1 with TRBJ2-1, with TRBD1 matching 9 bases. CDR1 is MGHDK, CDR2 SYGVNS, per germline. The CDR3 has 15 amino acids. V lost 6 bases to trimming and J lost 2 bases; unmatched junction nucleotides: 5. The CDR3 coding sequence is TGTGCCAGCAGCCCCCGGGACAGGGCCTACAATGAGCAGTTCTTC. Amino acids: CASSPRDRAYNEQFF. The complete variable domain, with remaining parts taken from reference TRBV25-1 and TRBJ2-1, reads EADIYQTPRYLVIGTGKKITLECSQTMGHDKMYWYQQDPGMELHLIHYSYGVNSTEKGDLSSESTVSRIRTEHFPLTLESARPSHTSQYLCASSPRDRAYNEQFFGPGTRLTVL.

The V call is TRBV10-3, the J call TRBJ1-4; 8 bases are a match to TRBD1. Germline loops: CDR1 ENHRY, CDR2 SYGVKD. This CDR3 contains 12 residues. The V segment lost 8 bases and the J segment 8 bases; nucleotides outside the gene matches: 4. The chain's CDR3 is CAIQGADEKLFF. CDR3 DNA: TGTGCCATCCAGGGGGCGGACGAAAAACTGTTTTTT.

This chain uses TRBV9 with TRBJ2-3; a weak D match, TRBD1 (6 bases). V was trimmed by 4 bases and J by 7 bases, leaving 10 bases between them. Germline V CDR1 and CDR2: SGDLS, YYNGEE. The CDR3 runs 12 residues. In DNA form, the CDR3 reads TGTGCCAGCAGCCCCCAGGGGCATACGCAGTATTTT. Protein product: CASSPQGHTQYF.

The rearrangement joins TRBV2 to TRBJ1-6; D remains unclear. The CDR3 loop spans 12 amino acids. Trimming left V 8 bases short and J 9 bases short, with 11 bases between. In germline, CDR1 is SNHLY, CDR2 FYNNEI. In DNA, the CDR3 is TGTGCCAGCCGGACTGAACTTTCACCCCTCCACTTT. Amino acid sequence: CASRTELSPLHF.

As regards this clone: Other DNA sequences in the sample encode the same CDR3. The gene calls are TRBV2 and TRBJ2-2, with D perhaps TRBD1 (6 bases). The CDR3 consists of 12 residues. Germline V lookup: CDR1 SNHLY, CDR2 FYNNEI. V was trimmed by 6 bases and J by 8 bases, leaving 10 bases between them. The CDR3 coding sequence is TGTGCCAGCAGCTGGGGGCAAGGGGAGCTGTTTTTT. Translated: CASSWGQGELFF.

The CDR3 sequence: CASSVVHLYNEQFF. CDR3 DNA: TGTGCCAGCAGTGTCGTACACCTCTACAATGAGCAGTTCTTC. This chain joins TRBV6-1 and TRBJ2-1; the D is unclear. The V gene's germline CDR1 is MNHNS and CDR2 SASEGT. V was clipped by 4 bases and J by 3 bases, with 10 bases between them. The CDR3 has 14 residues.

The chain couples TRBV7-2 to TRBJ2-7; possible D gene TRBD2, 5 bases. CDR3 length: 15 residues. CDR1 and CDR2 (germline): SGHTA, FQGNSA. Trimming left V 5 bases short and J 0 bases short, with 14 bases between. The CDR3, as DNA: TGTGCCAGCAGCCCTCAGGAGGCGAGCTCCTACGAGCAGTACTTC. Amino acid sequence: CASSPQEASSYEQYF.

The chain couples TRBV5-6 to TRBJ2-7, with D possibly being TRBD2 (5 bases). This CDR3 spans 18 amino acids. Germline V gene data show CDR1 as SGHDT and CDR2 as YYEEEE. The V and J ends lost 3 bases and 3 bases respectively, with 25 bases between them. The CDR3 bases are TGTGCCAGCAGCTCGCAAAAGCTCCTAGCAGTTTTAGACTACGAGCAGTACTTC. Its translation: CASSSQKLLAVLDYEQYF.

The chain is built from TRBV6-5 and TRBJ2-6; 7 positions agree with TRBD1. Per the germline V gene, CDR1 is MNHEY and CDR2 is SVGAGI. With V trimmed by 4 bases and J by 2 bases, 2 bases remained unmatched. The CDR3 has 15 residues. The CDR3 protein is CASSFRGTGANVLTF. The DNA for the CDR3 is TGTGCCAGCAGTTTCAGGGGGACTGGGGCCAACGTCCTGACTTTC.

This clone occurred a few times. The rearrangement joins TRBV9 to TRBJ1-1; TRBD1 might be the D (5 bases). V was clipped by 5 bases and J by 5 bases, with 13 bases between them. The germline CDR1 and CDR2 sequences are SGDLS and YYNGEE. The CDR3 has 13 residues. CDR3 protein: CASSLGGETEAFF. In nucleotides, the CDR3 is TGTGCCAGCAGTCTTGGGGGGGAAACTGAAGCTTTCTTT. The full variable domain, completed using reference TRBV9 and TRBJ1-1, is DSGVTQTPKHLITATGQRVTLRCSPRSGDLSVYWYQQSLDQGLQFLIQYYNGEERAKGNILERFSAQQFPDLHSELNLSSLELGDSALYFCASSLGGETEAFFGQGTRLTVV.

The rearrangement uses TRBV5-6 and TRBJ1-1; the D is unclear. Trimming took 1 base from V and 1 from J, leaving 5 bases between them. Germline CDR1 is SGHDT and CDR2 is YYEEEE. The CDR3 loop spans 13 amino acids. CDR3 nucleotides: TGTGCCAGCAGCTTGACCGGGAACACTGAAGCTTTCTTT. It encodes CASSLTGNTEAFF.

The CDR3 DNA is TGTGCCAGCAGCCATGCAACTAGCGGGGGGTACACAGATACGCAGTATTTT. This gives the protein CASSHATSGGYTDTQYF. The chain links TRBV4-2 to TRBJ2-3, with 12 bases matching TRBD2. This CDR3 is built from 17 residues. The V and J ends lost 3 bases and 2 bases, in that order; junction bases with no gene match: 6. Germline-derived CDR1 and CDR2 are LGHNA and YNFKEQ.

This chain connects TRBV2 to TRBJ2-3, with 9 bases that match TRBD2. Germline CDR1 and CDR2: SNHLY and FYNNEI. The CDR3 extends over 16 amino acids. The V and J ends lost 1 base and 0 bases, in that order; junction bases with no gene match: 2. In DNA form, the CDR3 reads TGTGCCAGCAGTGAAGAGACTAGCGGAAGCACAGATACGCAGTATTTT. Residues: CASSEETSGSTDTQYF.

The V and J genes are TRBV19 and TRBJ1-1, with D hard to call. The CDR3 loop spans 13 amino acids. The V end lost 1 base, the J end lost 10 bases, and 13 bases lay between the germline ends. Looked up from germline, CDR1 is LNHDA and CDR2 is SQIVND (reference sequence). CDR3 loop: CASSIGFGRGAFF. The CDR3 coding sequence is TGTGCCAGTAGTATAGGTTTTGGGAGAGGAGCTTTCTTT.

The chain is built from TRBV5-1 and TRBJ2-5; D perhaps matches TRBD2 (6 bases). The CDR3 loop spans 14 amino acids. Germline CDR1 reads SGHRS; CDR2 reads YFSETQ. The V end lost 0 bases, the J end lost 4 bases, and 10 bases lay between the germline ends. The CDR3 nucleotides read TGCGCCAGCAGCTTGGTGGCGGGATCAGAGACCCAGTACTTC. It yields the protein CASSLVAGSETQYF.

This chain uses TRBV4-1 with TRBJ2-2; D is possibly TRBD2 (5 bases). Trimming took off 0 bases at V and 4 bases at J, with 15 bases between the two ends. Germline CDR1 MGHRA, CDR2 YSYEKL. CDR3 length: 17 amino acids. The CDR3: CASSQDRTQLGTGELFF. The CDR3 DNA is TGCGCCAGCAGCCAAGATAGGACTCAGCTTGGCACCGGGGAGCTGTTTTTT.

In this sample, this clone turned up many times. This CDR3 reads CASSPGEKLFF. CDR3 DNA sequence: TGTGCCAGCAGCCCAGGCGAAAAACTGTTTTTT. The V gene is TRBV7-6, the J gene TRBJ1-4; D remains ambiguous. Deletions cut 5 bases from V and 8 bases from J, with 6 bases between. Germline V lookup: CDR1 SGHVS, CDR2 FNYEAQ. The CDR3 consists of 11 residues.

This sequence joins TRBV11-2 and TRBJ2-1; 10 nucleotides match TRBD2. The junction had 2 bases not matched to a gene; V was cut back by 0 bases and J by 6 bases. The V gene's germline CDR1 is SGHAT and CDR2 FQNNGV. The CDR3 loop spans 15 amino acids. The CDR3 region has the DNA TGTGCCAGCAGCTTAGATCTAGCGGGGGTCAATGAGCAGTTCTTC. Protein: CASSLDLAGVNEQFF.

This clone was recorded only once. The chain is built from TRBV5-4 and TRBJ1-1, with D possibly matching TRBD1 (5 bases). The germline CDR1 and CDR2 sequences are SGHNT and YYREEE (reference sequence). V shed 3 bases and J shed 7 bases, with 16 bases lying between them. The CDR3 contains 14 residues. The CDR3 loop is CASSWGEELSEAFF. CDR3 nucleotide sequence: TGTGCCAGCAGCTGGGGGGAAGAGTTAAGTGAAGCTTTCTTT.